This TCR beta chain was recorded in a study of long-term antiretroviral therapy in people with HIV. General study findings and limits: The data indicate that diversity increased after ART but remained below transplant donor controls. At every time point, clones expanded before ART dominated the repertoire.

In germline, CDR1 is SGHRS, CDR2 YFSETQ. V gave up 1 base and J gave up 6 bases, with 4 bases separating them. There are 12 residues in the CDR3. This clone has a handful of counts. What it binds is not known. Two or more post-ART PBMC samples, plus at least one pre-ART sample, were available for each donor. There were about 1-11 million cryopreserved PBMC in the samples before DNA extraction. Sequencing used immunoSEQ v3.0 at survey level. The data were produced by immunoSEQ multiplex PCR, yet TCRdb's version contains in-frame clones alone and is incomplete. Of approximately 29,000 clones in the sample, about 85% were seen once.

The origin of this receptor is a man between 18 and 29 years old with HIV. The chain employs TRBV5-1 and TRBJ2-2; D uncertain. This material consisted of unsorted PBMCs, taken 1.1 years after starting antiretroviral therapy. The CDR3 spells CASSLTAGELFF. The CDR3 bases are TGCGCCAGCAGCTTGACAGCCGGGGAGCTGTTTTTT.